What follows is one T cell receptor (beta chain) and its context. Its antigen is still unknown. This entry belongs to a study of CD8 T cells in ankylosing spondylitis. Germline V gene sequence: CDR1 SEHNR, CDR2 FQNEAQ (reference sequence). This CDR3 region has 14 residues. The germline V and J ends were trimmed by 3 bases and 6 bases, with 13 bases remaining between them. Study-wide results and limits: The study identified a TCR beta motif of several highly homologous variants that appeared characteristic of ankylosing spondylitis blood. Past studies reported some motif variants in reactive arthritis synovial fluid and blood.

One entry per CDR3 protein results from TCRdb running MiXCR on the 5' RACE reads. The repertoire has around 220,000 distinct CDR3 sequences, 15% to 20% of them found once; the top ten carry approximately 40%. V is TRBV7-9 and J is TRBJ2-3; weak D call: TRBD1 (6 bases). The TCR sequence derives from a male donor with ankylosing spondylitis. The source material was blood, either unsorted or a sorted T cell fraction (not recorded which). The CDR3 DNA reads TGTGCCAGCAGCTTTCGGGACAAGCCGGATACGCAGTATTTT. This sequence encodes CASSFRDKPDTQYF.